The T cell receptor (beta chain) described here comes from a study of CD8 T cells in Susac syndrome. An input of about 0.5 to 1 ug of RNA was subjected to reverse transcription using random hexamers. TCRdb recomputed calls from the immunoSEQ multiplex PCR reads with MiXCR, one row per CDR3 protein. The sample has around 50,000 distinct CDR3 sequences, 80% to 95% seen once. Germline CDR1 is SEHNR and CDR2 is FQNEAQ (reference sequence). The CDR3 is 15 residues long. The V gene end was trimmed by 3 bases and the J gene end by 5 bases; junction bases not matched to a gene: 4. This sequence was found in a human donor in good health. The sequenced material came from CD8+ T cells from PBMCs. V is TRBV7-9 and J is TRBJ2-2; 9 bases fit TRBD1. The CDR3 here is CASSFWTGETGELFF. DNA for the CDR3: TGTGCCAGCAGCTTCTGGACAGGGGAAACCGGGGAGCTGTTTTTT. Supplemented by reference TRBV7-9 and TRBJ2-2, the full variable domain reads DTGVSQNPRHKITKRGQNVTFRCDPISEHNRLYWYRQTLGQGPEFLTYFQNEAQLEKSRLLSDRFSAERPKGSFSTLEIQRTEQGDSAMYLCASSFWTGETGELFFGEGSRLTVL.